This T cell receptor (beta chain) is from a study of cytotoxic CD8 clonotypes in ibrutinib-treated CLL. The method was immunoSEQ multiplex PCR; TCRdb's version includes in-frame clones alone and lacks a portion of them. The sample records 150,000 to 200,000 clones, approximately 84% being singletons. The V gene end was trimmed by 3 bases and the J gene end by 4 bases; junction bases not matched to a gene: 5. CDR1 SGHNT and CDR2 YYREEE come from the germline V gene (reference sequence). CDR3 length equals 14 residues. The clonotype was recovered from a human donor with chronic lymphocytic leukemia. The source material was PBMCs, sampled after 24 months of ibrutinib treatment. V gene TRBV5-4 combines with J gene TRBJ2-3, with 7 bases aligning to TRBD2. The CDR3 protein is CASSSIAGPDTQYF. The CDR3 DNA reads as TGTGCCAGCAGCTCGATAGCGGGCCCAGATACGCAGTATTTT.